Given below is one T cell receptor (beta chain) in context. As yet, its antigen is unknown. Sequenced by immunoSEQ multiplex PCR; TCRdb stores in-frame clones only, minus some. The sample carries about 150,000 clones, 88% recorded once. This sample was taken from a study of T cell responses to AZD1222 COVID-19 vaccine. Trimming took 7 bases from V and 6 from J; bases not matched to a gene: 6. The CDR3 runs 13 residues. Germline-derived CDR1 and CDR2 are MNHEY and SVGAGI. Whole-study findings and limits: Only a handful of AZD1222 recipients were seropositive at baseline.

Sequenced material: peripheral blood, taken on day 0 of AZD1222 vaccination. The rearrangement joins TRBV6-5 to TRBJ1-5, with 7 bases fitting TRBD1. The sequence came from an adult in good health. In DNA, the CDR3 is TGTGCCAGCACCGGGACAGCCTCTCAGCCCCAGCATTTT. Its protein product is CASTGTASQPQHF.